Below, one TCR beta chain is given with its context. This sample was taken from a study of long-term antiretroviral therapy in people with HIV. Turning to the study itself: First collections came about a decade before the 2015 immediate-ART recommendation.

Survey-level resolution applied to immunoSEQ assay v3.0. The study targeted roughly 35,000-50,000 T-cell genomes per sample in sequencing. Produced via immunoSEQ multiplex PCR; TCRdb's table is partial and in-frame only. The table records 20,000 to 30,000 clones, approximately 90% of them present only once. The CDR3 contains 15 residues. Germline CDR1 MNHEY, CDR2 SMNVEV (reference sequence). V was clipped by 3 bases and J by 3 bases; unmatched bases: 6. Each sample contained roughly 0.95-10 million cryopreserved PBMC, thawed before DNA extraction. This TCR came from a man aged 45-65 years with HIV. The V call is TRBV27, the J call TRBJ2-7; 9 bases map to TRBD1. This material consisted of unsorted PBMCs, taken 1.8 years before starting antiretroviral therapy. This CDR3 reads CASSLAGTGYYEQYF. DNA for the CDR3: TGTGCCAGCAGTTTGGCCGGGACAGGGTACTACGAGCAGTACTTC.